This paragraph covers one T cell receptor beta chain sequence. V was cut by 5 bases and J by 7 bases, with 18 bases left in between. Germline CDR1 and CDR2: MNHEY and SVGAGI. This CDR3 is 15 amino acids long. The data were taken from a study of control samples from healthy donors and cancer patients. TCRdb's table, derived via immunoSEQ multiplex PCR, lists solely in-frame clones and lacks some. This sample's clone table lists around 190,000 clones. This clonotype was obtained from a woman under 40 in good health. The sequencing input was blood. The chain uses TRBV6-5 and TRBJ1-5; D might be TRBD1 (5 bases). CDR3 DNA sequence: TGTGCCAGCAGTCCCAGACGGGGGGATGGACAGCCCCAGCATTTT. This encodes CASSPRRGDGQPQHF.